This T cell receptor (beta chain) stems from a study of OX40 agonist ivuxolimab in advanced cancers. For the study at large: The patients received ivuxolimab by intravenous route every 2 weeks at 0.01 to 10 mg/kg. Whole-study findings and limits: Still undetermined is the antigen specificity of the expanded peripheral T cells. Near-lowest levels of clonal expansion characterized partial responders at 0.1-3.0 mg/kg. At doses 0.1 to 3.0 mg/kg, CD4+ and CD8+ clones expanded.

This table comes from immunoSEQ multiplex PCR, and its TCRdb copy is limited to in-frame clones, with some not included. The sample includes about 25,000 clones, 70% to 90% of them seen just once. The CDR3 is 14 amino acids. Germline CDR1 and CDR2: SEHNR and FQNEAQ (reference sequence). V was clipped by 11 bases and J by 9 bases, with 23 bases between them. A word on this clone: The antigen remains undetermined.

The sequencing used CD4+ or CD8+ T cells sorted from blood, collected in a trial of the OX40 agonist ivuxolimab. The chain carries TRBV7-9 and TRBJ1-5; maybe TRBD1 (5 bases). The receptor was derived from an adult with an advanced solid tumor such as melanoma, head and neck, liver or kidney cancer. The CDR3 loop reads CACAQGPLTGPQHF. The CDR3 DNA follows: TGTGCCTGTGCGCAGGGTCCCCTCACAGGGCCCCAGCATTTT.